Listed below are T cell receptor beta chains from one sample, sequenced in a study of blood T cell repertoires in COVID-19. Produced via immunoSEQ multiplex PCR; TCRdb's table is partial and in-frame only. The top ten clones hold around 2% of a sample with approximately 170,000 clones, approximately 95% of them seen once. Sequencing used peripheral blood. These receptors came from a woman aged 60-70 years with COVID-19, enrolled during active disease. Each CDR3 is given with its conserved first and last residue. A row's size may be missing; if present it is once, few, many or a size class.

cdr3_aa | clone_size | j_call | v_call
CAISRTENTEAFF | . | TRBJ1-1 | TRBV10-3
CASSRGTATNEKLFF | . | TRBJ1-4 | TRBV6-6
CASSKREQGQNYGYTF | . | TRBJ1-2 | TRBV21-1
CASSPGTSNSPLHF | . | TRBJ1-6 | TRBV14
CASSQEAGRNSPLHF | . | TRBJ1-6 | TRBV3-1/TRBV3-2
CASRTGINYGYTF | . | TRBJ1-2 | TRBV6-5
CASSLSGTGGKIQYF | . | TRBJ2-4 | TRBV13
CASSQDKARGEQFF | . | TRBJ2-1 | TRBV4-2
CASSLNSPDTQYF | . | TRBJ2-3 | TRBV5-4
CASSYSQGPYEQYF | . | TRBJ2-7 | TRBV6-2/TRBV6-3
CSASRGGWVNSNQPQHF | . | TRBJ1-5 | TRBV20-1
CASTLSGQGYYEQYF | . | TRBJ2-7 | TRBV7-8
CASSVLGGRGTEAFF | . | TRBJ1-1 | TRBV7-3
CASRLSGAQETQYF | . | TRBJ2-5 | TRBV7-2
CASSESPGTSSYNEQFF | . | TRBJ2-1 | TRBV6-4
CASSPRQGDGNTIYF | . | TRBJ1-3 | TRBV7-9
CASSQDPAGTTDTQYF | . | TRBJ2-3 | TRBV4-2
CASSTRRTGGYGYTF | . | TRBJ1-2 | TRBV19
CASSLKGAGNEKLFF | . | TRBJ1-4 | TRBV6-5
CASSQERGGQETQYF | . | TRBJ2-5 | TRBV4-3
CASRRAGGRTDTQYF | . | TRBJ2-3 | TRBV6-5
CASSPPGRGYEQYF | . | TRBJ2-7 | TRBV18
CASSFDPGVNTIYF | few | TRBJ1-3 | TRBV28
CASSYLGGGDEKLFF | . | TRBJ1-4 | TRBV6-5
CASSQDRSGEQYF | . | TRBJ2-7 | TRBV4-3
CASSDQGASYNEQFF | . | TRBJ2-1 | TRBV6-5
CASSLRAGGNQPQHF | . | TRBJ1-5 | TRBV5-1
CASSYSSGDHSPLHF | . | TRBJ1-6 | TRBV6-2/TRBV6-3
CASSQITSGGAGSYEQYF | . | TRBJ2-7 | TRBV3-1/TRBV3-2
CASSYYGIRERNEQFF | . | TRBJ2-1 | TRBV6-5
CASSLAELGNQETQYF | . | TRBJ2-5 | TRBV5-1
CASSLGTGYTEQYF | once | TRBJ2-7 | TRBV7-8
CAISAPLDSYYGYTF | . | TRBJ1-2 | TRBV10-3
CASSTAFTSPSYNEQFF | . | TRBJ2-1 | TRBV6-2/TRBV6-3
CASTFLDLARTGELFF | . | TRBJ2-2 | TRBV5-4
CASSLADRNTNYGYTF | . | TRBJ1-2 | TRBV7-8
CASSLVGGSPTDTQYF | . | TRBJ2-3 | TRBV7-2
CASNRDRLNEKLFF | . | TRBJ1-4 | TRBV19
CSASDTRGGGNSPLHF | . | TRBJ1-6 | TRBV20-1
CASSPPLSEPYEQYF | once | TRBJ2-7 | TRBV5-6
CASSPRRQGPSYEQYF | . | TRBJ2-7 | TRBV18
CASSLGTDPVAGYTF | . | TRBJ1-2 | TRBV5-1
CASSYPRGRDYEQYF | once | TRBJ2-7 | TRBV6-2/TRBV6-3
CSVPGQGAREQYF | . | TRBJ2-7 | TRBV29-1
CASRKTGTEAFF | . | TRBJ1-1 | TRBV12-3/TRBV12-4
CATSDFSTGVTGELFF | . | TRBJ2-2 | TRBV24-1
CASSLGQGVLGTDTQYF | . | TRBJ2-3 | TRBV11-2
CASSYAVWGQGAIEAFF | . | TRBJ1-1 | TRBV6-2/TRBV6-3
CASSQPGTGGRNYGYTF | . | TRBJ1-2 | TRBV4-3
CASSDRGPDTGELFF | . | TRBJ2-2 | TRBV9
CASSLVAPGQGESGYTF | . | TRBJ1-2 | TRBV5-1
CAWINVANTEAFF | . | TRBJ1-1 | TRBV30